This T cell receptor (beta chain) comes out of a study of T cell responses to AZD1222 COVID-19 vaccine. At the level of the study: Analysis merged second doses at about 4 or about 12 weeks. Study-wide points: Unmutated regions of variants are reportedly targeted by nearly half of spike-specific TCRs.

Libraries were prepared by immunoSEQ multiplex PCR; TCRdb keeps only in-frame clonotypes and omits some of them. The sample shows under 130,000 clones, around 76% of them seen only once. In germline, CDR1 is LNHDA, CDR2 SQIVND (reference sequence). CDR3 size: 17 residues. Trimming took off 7 bases at V and 4 bases at J, with 23 bases between the two ends. Remarks on this clone: Its antigen remains unidentified.

Sequencing used peripheral blood, obtained on day 0 of AZD1222 vaccination. The rearrangement uses TRBV19 and TRBJ1-3; D is perhaps TRBD1 (6 bases). The source is an adult in good health. The CDR3 nucleotides are TGTGCCAGTACCCCCCGGCCGGGGGCCGGGCAAGGAAACACCATATATTTT. It specifies CASTPRPGAGQGNTIYF.